Listed here are 5 T cell receptor beta chains from one sample, sequenced in a study of T-cell reconstitution after alpha-beta-depleted transplantation in children. The library targeted TCRbeta and was prepared with unique molecular identifiers. MiXCR, applied by TCRdb to the PCR reads, yields one record per CDR3 protein. The sample holds about 200,000 distinct CDR3 sequences; about 8.2% are singletons and the top ten take 35% to 45%. The sample consisted of PBMCs, mostly from graft donor cells, taken 360 days after TCRalphabeta/CD19-depleted stem cell transplant. All receptors derive from a male patient aged 2 to 10 who had a stem cell transplant for acute myeloid leukemia, so the T cells may come from the graft donor.

In this sample, this clonotype turned up a few times. The chain is built from TRBV2 and TRBJ1-4; 11 nucleotides line up with TRBD1. J lost 3 bases, V lost 5 bases, and 14 bases had no gene match. Per germline, CDR1 SNHLY and CDR2 FYNNEI. CDR3 length: 19 amino acids. CDR3 DNA sequence: TGTGCCAGCAGTTTTCCGAGGACAGGGGGCTATGTGGCTAATGAAAAACTGTTTTTT. Its translation: CASSFPRTGGYVANEKLFF.

Ten or more counts support this clonotype. The CDR3 is CSAHGGGTDTQYF. The CDR3 bases are TGCAGCGCCCACGGGGGGGGCACAGATACGCAGTATTTT. V is TRBV29-1 and J is TRBJ2-3, with 8 bases identical to TRBD2. The CDR3 totals 13 residues. Germline V gene lookup returns CDR1 SQVTM and CDR2 ANQGSEA. The ends lost 7 bases at V and 1 base at J; junction bases unmatched: 4.

In this sample, this clonotype turned up a few times. The chain couples TRBV19 to TRBJ1-2; D is possibly TRBD1 (6 bases). CDR3 length: 15 amino acids. From germline, CDR1 is LNHDA and CDR2 SQIVND (reference sequence). With 6 bases removed from V and 4 bases from J, the gap between germline ends came to 18 bases. CDR3 bases: TGTGCCAGTAGCCCCACAGCAGGGGAAGGCTATGGCTACACCTTC. Protein sequence: CASSPTAGEGYGYTF.

At least ten counts were recorded for this clonotype. The chain recombines TRBV12-3 or TRBV12-4 with TRBJ1-5, with unresolved D. Trimming removed 7 bases from V and 4 bases from J, with 14 bases in between. CDR3 size: 14 residues. The CDR3 spells CASTSGRENQPQHF. For the CDR3, the DNA is TGTGCCAGCACCTCCGGACGGGAGAATCAGCCCCAGCATTTT.

A few counts support this clonotype. V is TRBV29-1 and J is TRBJ2-1, with D perhaps matching TRBD2 (6 bases). Between the trimmed V and J ends, which lost 4 bases and 10 bases, there was a span of 17 bases. Germline CDR1 reads SQVTM; CDR2 reads ANQGSEA. CDR3 size: 13 residues. For the CDR3, the DNA is TGCAGCGTTGGCTGGGACTCCCTAGGAGAGCAGTTCTTC. It is translated as CSVGWDSLGEQFF.